The 14 T cell receptor beta chains presented below share a single source sample, sequenced in a study of T-cell memory formation after mild COVID-19. TCRdb reprocessed the 5' RACE reads with MiXCR, giving one entry per CDR3 protein. The data contain some 150,000 distinct CDR3 sequences, less than 25% of them singletons. Material for sequencing was PBMCs or a T cell subset sorted from them (not recorded which). These receptors all come from an adult woman who had mild COVID-19 (a few samples of this study predate the infection). Cell type and time point are not known.

The chain is built from TRBV11-2 and TRBJ1-2; unclear D gene. V dropped 2 bases and J dropped 4 bases, with 11 bases sitting between them. The CDR3 length is 14 residues. CDR1 is SGHAT, CDR2 FQNNGV, per germline. Here the CDR3 DNA reads TGTGCCAGCAGCTTACCTGGCGGGAGCTATGGCTACACCTTC. Its protein is CASSLPGGSYGYTF.

This chain joins TRBV4-1 and TRBJ1-1; D is perhaps TRBD1 (6 bases). The CDR3 has 15 amino acids. The ends were cut back, 0 bases at V and 4 bases at J, with 12 bases in the middle. Germline-derived CDR1 and CDR2 are MGHRA and YSYEKL. The chain's CDR3 is CASSQDAGTPTEAFF. The CDR3 bases are TGCGCCAGCAGCCAAGATGCCGGGACACCCACTGAAGCTTTCTTT.

The J gene is TRBJ2-7, the V gene TRBV27; 10 bases are a match to TRBD1. With V trimmed by 1 base and J by 5 bases, 11 bases remained unmatched. The CDR3 is made up of 17 amino acids. Germline CDR1 MNHEY, CDR2 SMNVEV (reference sequence). The DNA for the CDR3 is TGTGCCAGCAGTTTATTGCCCCCGGGACAGGGGTACCACGAGCAGTACTTC. Amino acid sequence: CASSLLPPGQGYHEQYF.

This clonotype occurred a few times. CDR3 in DNA: TGTGCCAGCAGCGGTTACTCTGGAAACACCATATATTTT. The encoded protein is CASSGYSGNTIYF. The gene calls are TRBV9 and TRBJ1-3, with no clear D. Trimming cost V 3 bases and J 0 bases, with 4 bases left between them. CDR1 is SGDLS and CDR2 is YYNGEE in the germline V gene. This CDR3 spans 13 amino acids.

The chain uses TRBV2 and TRBJ1-1, with D possibly being TRBD1 (6 bases). V lost 3 bases to trimming and J lost 5 bases, with 13 bases between them. Per germline, CDR1 SNHLY and CDR2 FYNNEI. The CDR3 length is 14 residues. CDR3 sequence reads: CASSEGGPKTEAFF. CDR3 DNA sequence: TGTGCCAGCAGTGAGGGGGGCCCTAAGACTGAAGCTTTCTTT.

This clonotype came up a few times. The gene calls are TRBV12-3 or TRBV12-4 and TRBJ2-1, with 8 positions matching TRBD2. With V trimmed by 2 bases and J by 2 bases, 2 bases remained unmatched. The CDR3 has 15 residues. CDR3 nucleotide sequence: TGTGCCAGCAGTTTAAGACTAGCGACCTACAATGAGCAGTTCTTC. Its protein product is CASSLRLATYNEQFF.

The V and J genes are TRBV12-3 or TRBV12-4 and TRBJ2-1; D is undetermined. The CDR3 length is 12 residues. The V end was cut by 6 bases, the J end by 6 bases, with 9 bases between. The CDR3 DNA is TGTGCCAGCAGCTCGACCCGCAATGAGCAGTTCTTC. It codes for CASSSTRNEQFF.

The chain combines TRBV9 with TRBJ1-5, with 8 bases aligning to TRBD1. Germline CDR1 reads SGDLS; CDR2 reads YYNGEE. V lost 3 bases to trimming and J lost 8 bases; unmatched junction nucleotides: 4. The CDR3 consists of 13 residues. The CDR3 region is CASSGGQGKPQHF. The CDR3 DNA reads as TGTGCCAGCAGCGGCGGACAGGGAAAGCCCCAGCATTTT. The complete variable domain, with remaining parts taken from reference TRBV9 and TRBJ1-5, reads DSGVTQTPKHLITATGQRVTLRCSPRSGDLSVYWYQQSLDQGLQFLIQYYNGEERAKGNILERFSAQQFPDLHSELNLSSLELGDSALYFCASSGGQGKPQHFGDGTRLSIL.

The CDR3 protein is CASSLAWTSKYNEQFF. For the CDR3, the DNA is TGTGCCAGCAGCTTAGCTTGGACTAGCAAGTACAATGAGCAGTTCTTC. This sequence joins TRBV7-6 and TRBJ2-1; 8 nucleotides line up with TRBD2. The CDR3 sequence is 16 residues long. V gave up 0 bases and J gave up 4 bases; unmatched junction bases: 5. Germline V gene sequence: CDR1 SGHVS, CDR2 FNYEAQ.

V is TRBV13 and J is TRBJ1-5; D is unresolved. The germline V gene has CDR1 PRHDT and CDR2 FYEKMQ (reference sequence). This CDR3 is built from 12 residues. Between the trimmed V and J ends, which lost 5 bases and 6 bases, there was a span of 8 bases. The CDR3 nucleotides are TGTGCCAGCAGCGAAGGGCGTCAGCCCCAGCATTTT. This gives the protein CASSEGRQPQHF.

The V gene is TRBV12-3 or TRBV12-4, the J gene TRBJ2-7; a possible D gene is TRBD2 (6 bases). V lost 6 bases and J 7 bases, leaving 7 bases between the germline ends. The CDR3 has 10 residues. DNA of the CDR3: TGTGCCAGCAGCCGGGGGGAGCAGTACTTC. As protein: CASSRGEQYF.

This rearrangement joins TRBV5-6 to TRBJ1-6, with D unresolved. This CDR3 contains 13 residues. The germline V gene has CDR1 SGHDT and CDR2 YYEEEE. Trimming shortened V by 1 base and J by 6 bases, and 5 bases separated the two germline ends. Written as DNA, the CDR3 is TGTGCCAGCAGCTTGACACGTAATTCACCCCTCCACTTT. It yields the protein CASSLTRNSPLHF.

This clonotype was seen more than once but under ten times. V usage is TRBV15 and J usage is TRBJ2-3, with 9 bases lining up with TRBD2. V shed 5 bases, J shed 3 bases, and the junction held 6 bases outside the gene matches. The CDR3 is 15 amino acids. Germline assignment: CDR1 LNHNV and CDR2 YYDKDF (reference sequence). The CDR3 sequence: CATSARTSATDTQYF. The CDR3 DNA is TGTGCCACCAGCGCCCGGACTAGCGCTACAGATACGCAGTATTTT.

This clonotype was picked up a small number of times. This chain's CDR3 is CASSLPGQHYGYTF. In DNA, the CDR3 is TGTGCCAGCAGCTTGCCGGGACAGCACTATGGCTACACCTTC. The chain employs TRBV7-2 and TRBJ1-2, with 7 bases aligning to TRBD1. Germline loops: CDR1 SGHTA, CDR2 FQGNSA. Trimming at V came to 3 bases and at J to 3 bases, leaving 4 bases not matched to a gene. This CDR3 region has 14 residues.